The 24 T cell receptor beta chains reported below all come from one sample, sequenced in a study of CD8 T cells in ankylosing spondylitis. Each CDR3 protein is one row after TCRdb ran MiXCR on the 5' RACE reads. Of about 310,000 distinct CDR3 sequences listed, about a fifth are singletons. The sample consisted of blood, either unsorted or a sorted T cell fraction (not recorded which). These receptors originate from a female donor with ankylosing spondylitis or in good health (not recorded which).

This clonotype was recorded at least ten times. This chain joins TRBV7-2 and TRBJ2-1; TRBD2 agrees at 11 bases. V gave up 5 bases and J gave up 4 bases; unmatched junction bases: 7. Germline CDR1 SGHTA, CDR2 FQGNSA. This CDR3 comprises 16 residues. As DNA, the CDR3 is TGTGCCAGCAGCCCCCTCGGACTAGCGGGTTACAATGAGCAGTTCTTC. It yields the protein CASSPLGLAGYNEQFF.

The chain carries TRBV7-2 and TRBJ2-7; 9 bases are shared with TRBD2. The germline V gene encodes CDR1 SGHTA and CDR2 FQGNSA. V gave up 6 bases and J gave up 0 bases; unmatched junction bases: 6. The CDR3 length is 15 residues. CDR3 in DNA: TGTGCCAGCAGGTATCTAGCGGGGAGCTCCTACGAGCAGTACTTC. Its translation is CASRYLAGSSYEQYF. Full variable domain (remainder filled in from reference TRBV7-2 and TRBJ2-7): GAGVSQSPSNKVTEKGKDVELRCDPISGHTALYWYRQSLGQGLEFLIYFQGNSAPDKSGLPSDRFSAERTGGSVSTLTIQRTQQEDSAVYLCASRYLAGSSYEQYFGPGTRLTVT.

The chain is built from TRBV7-2 and TRBJ1-6, with no clear D. Germline assignment: CDR1 SGHTA and CDR2 FQGNSA. V lost 5 bases and J 10 bases, leaving 18 bases between the germline ends. This CDR3 comprises 15 residues. In DNA form, the CDR3 reads TGTGCCAGCAGCGCTACCTTCGCGGGGAAGTCACCCCTCCACTTT. Translation: CASSATFAGKSPLHF.

The rearrangement uses TRBV6-4 and TRBJ2-7; D is possibly TRBD2 (6 bases). The CDR3 loop spans 16 amino acids. The V end lost 2 bases, the J end lost 1 base, and 15 bases lay between the germline ends. CDR1 MRHNA and CDR2 SNTAGT come from the germline V gene. This CDR3 reads CASSDAAGTFSYEQYF. In DNA, the CDR3 is TGTGCCAGCAGTGACGCCGCCGGGACTTTTTCCTACGAGCAGTACTTC.

CDR3 in DNA: TGTGCCAGCAGCGATCGACAGACCACTGAAGCTTTCTTT. This gives the protein CASSDRQTTEAFF. The chain combines TRBV3-1 with TRBJ1-1; weak D call: TRBD1 (5 bases). The CDR3 is made up of 13 amino acids. Germline V gene data show CDR1 as LGHDT and CDR2 as YNNKEL (reference sequence). V was shortened by 5 bases and J by 4 bases, with 11 bases between the two germline ends.

The CDR3 sequence: CASRTGGETQYF. CDR3 nucleotides: TGTGCCAGCCGGACTGGGGGTGAGACCCAGTACTTC. This chain connects TRBV27 to TRBJ2-5; either TRBD1 or TRBD2 may supply D (5 bases each). CDR1 and CDR2 from the germline V gene are MNHEY and SMNVEV (reference sequence). Trimming left V 8 bases short and J 5 bases short, with 12 bases between. The CDR3 length is 12 residues.

This clonotype was seen more than once but under ten times. The chain combines TRBV5-1 with TRBJ2-2; TRBD2 matches at 14 bases. V trimming: 4 bases; J trimming: 7 bases; junction bases outside the gene matches: 12. The CDR3 spans 18 residues. CDR1 SGHRS and CDR2 YFSETQ come from the germline V gene. Written as DNA, the CDR3 is TGCGCCAGCAGCCTCCGACTAGCGGGAGGGCCCGGTGTCGGGGAGCTGTTTTTT. This sequence encodes CASSLRLAGGPGVGELFF.

The genes are TRBV7-2 and TRBJ2-2; 13 positions agree with TRBD2. V dropped 5 bases and J dropped 9; count of bases not matched to a gene: 12. Germline-derived CDR1 and CDR2 are SGHTA and FQGNSA. The CDR3 is 17 amino acids. This CDR3 is CASSQDGLAGAWRELFF. CDR3 DNA: TGTGCCAGCAGCCAGGATGGACTAGCGGGAGCTTGGAGGGAGCTGTTTTTT.

The V and J genes are TRBV6-5 and TRBJ2-6; D unresolved. CDR1 and CDR2 (germline): MNHEY, SVGAGI. V lost 0 bases and J 1 base, leaving 7 bases between the germline ends. The CDR3 covers 16 residues. The CDR3 coding sequence is TGTGCCAGCAGTTACTCGATTGATTCTGGGGCCAACGTCCTGACTTTC. This codes for CASSYSIDSGANVLTF.

V gene TRBV7-9 combines with J gene TRBJ2-7; 8 bases fit TRBD1. CDR1 and CDR2 from the germline V gene are SEHNR and FQNEAQ (reference sequence). The length of the CDR3 is 17 residues. V shed 3 bases, J shed 1 base, and the junction held 11 bases outside the gene matches. The CDR3 region has the DNA TGTGCCAGCAGCTTCCGAGGGACAGGTTCGCGTTCCTACGAGCAGTACTTC. This codes for CASSFRGTGSRSYEQYF.

In its sample, this clonotype was seen a few times. The chain links TRBV6-5 to TRBJ2-7; unclear D gene. Trimming removed 5 bases at V and 3 bases at J, with 5 bases between. Looked up from germline, CDR1 is MNHEY and CDR2 is SVGAGI. This CDR3 region has 11 residues. Here the CDR3 DNA reads TGTGCCAGCAGTAATAGCTACGAGCAGTACTTC. Translated, it gives CASSNSYEQYF.

The chain recombines TRBV10-1 with TRBJ2-1, with D possibly being TRBD1 (6 bases). CDR1 and CDR2 (germline): WNHNN, SYGVQD (reference sequence). The CDR3 is 15 amino acids. With 6 bases removed from V and 9 bases from J, the gap between germline ends came to 21 bases. CDR3 bases: TGCGCCAGCAGCCCAGGGGCCCGATCTATCAGTGAGCAGTTCTTC. Translated, it gives CASSPGARSISEQFF.

This rearrangement joins TRBV12-3 or TRBV12-4 to TRBJ2-7, with unresolved D. CDR3 length: 14 residues. The ends were cut back, 2 bases at V and 7 bases at J, with 15 bases in the middle. CDR3 DNA sequence: TGTGCCAGCAGTTTAAACAGCCCTTTCATAGAGCAGTACTTC. Its protein is CASSLNSPFIEQYF.

V usage is TRBV11-1 and J usage is TRBJ2-7; D may be TRBD2 (5 bases). The germline gives CDR1 SGHAT, CDR2 FQDESV (reference sequence). Between the trimmed V and J ends, which lost 7 bases and 0 bases, there was a span of 13 bases. CDR3 length equals 14 residues. The CDR3: CASTPTRASYEQYF. The CDR3 DNA is TGTGCCAGCACCCCAACGAGGGCCTCCTACGAGCAGTACTTC.

The rearrangement uses TRBV7-2 and TRBJ2-2; tentatively, D is TRBD1 or TRBD2 (5 bases each). CDR3 size: 16 residues. The ends were cut back, 5 bases at V and 0 bases at J, with 13 bases in the middle. CDR1 SGHTA and CDR2 FQGNSA come from the germline V gene. CDR3 bases: TGTGCCAGCAGCCTGCGTGGGGGAACGAACACCGGGGAGCTGTTTTTT. Translation: CASSLRGGTNTGELFF.

The chain carries TRBV3-1 and TRBJ2-7; D might be TRBD2 (6 bases). The germline gives CDR1 LGHDT, CDR2 YNNKEL (reference sequence). The CDR3 has 15 amino acids. Trimming took off 4 bases at V and 2 bases at J, with 15 bases between the two ends. The CDR3 sequence: CASSLTPEGPYEQYF. CDR3 DNA sequence: TGTGCCAGCAGCCTCACTCCGGAGGGCCCCTACGAGCAGTACTTC.

The CDR3 nucleotides are TGTGCCAGCAGCTTAGACTCCTTCGCGGGAGACCGCTACGAGCAGTACTTC. This codes for CASSLDSFAGDRYEQYF. The gene calls are TRBV7-6 and TRBJ2-7; TRBD2 matches 7 bases. From germline, CDR1 is SGHVS and CDR2 FNYEAQ. The CDR3 extends over 17 amino acids. J lost 3 bases, V lost 1 base, and 12 bases had no gene match.

The chain links TRBV7-8 to TRBJ2-1; tentative D call: TRBD2 (6 bases). The CDR3 contains 14 residues. Trimming removed 4 bases from V and 9 bases from J, with 16 bases in between. The germline gives CDR1 SGHVS, CDR2 FQNEAQ. In DNA, the CDR3 is TGTGCCAGCAGCTGGGGCCGACTAGGAGGTGAGCAGTTCTTC. Translated, it gives CASSWGRLGGEQFF. Full variable domain (missing parts from reference TRBV7-8 and TRBJ2-1): GAGVSQSPRYKVAKRGQDVALRCDPISGHVSLFWYQQALGQGPEFLTYFQNEAQLDKSGLPSDRFFAERPEGSVSTLKIQRTQQEDSAVYLCASSWGRLGGEQFFGPGTRLTVL.

The CDR3 sequence is CASSFEPSYEQYF. The CDR3, as DNA: TGTGCCAGCAGTTTTGAGCCCTCCTACGAGCAGTACTTC. This rearrangement joins TRBV12-3 or TRBV12-4 to TRBJ2-7; D gene unclear. The CDR3 is 13 amino acids. V gave up 3 bases and J gave up 0 bases, with 6 bases separating them.

The chain joins TRBV9 to TRBJ2-7; 7 bases align to TRBD2. Germline values: CDR1 SGDLS, CDR2 YYNGEE. Trimming took 3 bases from V and 5 from J; bases not matched to a gene: 8. The CDR3 consists of 14 residues. The CDR3 loop reads CASSEGLGFNEQYF. As DNA, the CDR3 is TGTGCCAGCAGCGAAGGACTAGGATTTAACGAGCAGTACTTC.

This sequence joins TRBV10-3 and TRBJ1-2; TRBD1 matches at 8 bases. With V trimmed by 10 bases and J by 4 bases, 11 bases remained unmatched. Germline V gene lookup returns CDR1 ENHRY and CDR2 SYGVKD. The CDR3 spans 14 residues. Here the CDR3 DNA reads TGTGCCAGCCTTGACAGGGGTTATGCCTATGGCTACACCTTC. It translates to CASLDRGYAYGYTF.

This clonotype came up a few times. The V gene is TRBV6-1, the J gene TRBJ2-2, with D perhaps TRBD1 or TRBD2 (5 bases each). V dropped 5 bases and J dropped 4 bases, with 17 bases sitting between them. The CDR3 runs 16 residues. Per germline, CDR1 MNHNS and CDR2 SASEGT. As DNA, the CDR3 is TGTGCCAGCAGTAGATGGCAGGGAGCCCGCACCGGGGAGCTGTTTTTT. It yields the protein CASSRWQGARTGELFF.

The chain is built from TRBV20-1 and TRBJ2-4, with 10 bases lining up with TRBD2. The CDR3 length is 15 residues. The V segment lost 3 bases and the J segment 3 bases; nucleotides outside the gene matches: 5. CDR1 and CDR2 from the germline V gene are DFQATT and SNEGSKA (reference sequence). The CDR3 coding sequence is TGCAGTGCTAGGCCGGGACTAGCGTACAAAAACATTCAGTACTTC. It specifies CSARPGLAYKNIQYF.

This clonotype was observed many times. The chain is built from TRBV12-3 or TRBV12-4 and TRBJ2-6; D gene uncertain. V gave up 5 bases and J gave up 0 bases, with 8 bases separating them. The length of the CDR3 is 15 residues. In nucleotides, the CDR3 is TGTGCCAGCAGTCTGCGGAACTCTGGGGCCAACGTCCTGACTTTC. This encodes CASSLRNSGANVLTF.